This T cell receptor beta chain was recorded in a study of T cell clones after liver transplantation. The overall study: A pre-transplant mixed lymphocyte reaction with TCRbeta sequencing defined graft-donor-reactive clones followed in post-transplant blood.

Generated by immunoSEQ multiplex PCR, the TCRdb table keeps only in-frame clones and is missing some. The top ten clones hold roughly 0.54% of a sample with 65,000 to 95,000 clones, roughly 80% of them seen once. A word on this clone: Its antigen is not identified.

General study results and limits: Post-transplant time points were not standardized, so conclusions are preliminary. In a couple of subjects, few donor cells limited the measurable donor-reactive repertoire.

Germline CDR1 and CDR2: SGHRS and YFSETQ. Trimming pared 3 bases from V and 4 bases from J, leaving 16 bases between. The CDR3 is 15 amino acids. This sequence originates from a human donor who received a liver transplant. V and J are TRBV5-1 and TRBJ1-1, with D maybe TRBD1 (6 bases). The material was CD4+ T cells from blood, obtained before liver transplant. CDR3 sequence reads: CASSSDRGYFTEAFF. The CDR3, as DNA: TGCGCCAGCAGCTCGGACAGAGGGTATTTCACTGAAGCTTTCTTT.